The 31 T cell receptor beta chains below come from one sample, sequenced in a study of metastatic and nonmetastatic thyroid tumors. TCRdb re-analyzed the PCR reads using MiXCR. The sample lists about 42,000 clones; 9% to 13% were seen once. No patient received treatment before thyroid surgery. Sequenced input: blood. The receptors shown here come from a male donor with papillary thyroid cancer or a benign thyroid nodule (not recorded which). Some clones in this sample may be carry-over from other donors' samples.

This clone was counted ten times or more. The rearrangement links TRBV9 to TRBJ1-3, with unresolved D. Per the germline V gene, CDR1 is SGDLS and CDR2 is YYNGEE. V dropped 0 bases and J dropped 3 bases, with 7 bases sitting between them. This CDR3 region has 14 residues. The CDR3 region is CASSVEVGGNTIYF. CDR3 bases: TGTGCCAGCAGCGTAGAAGTAGGTGGAAACACCATATATTTT.

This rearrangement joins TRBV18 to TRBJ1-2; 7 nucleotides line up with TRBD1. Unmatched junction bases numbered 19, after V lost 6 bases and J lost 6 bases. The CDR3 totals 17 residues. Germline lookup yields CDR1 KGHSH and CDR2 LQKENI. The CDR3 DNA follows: TGTGCCAGCTCTCACCGAACACCGGGACAGAACCCCCATGGCTACACCTTC. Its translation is CASSHRTPGQNPHGYTF.

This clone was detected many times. CDR3 sequence reads: CASSLLAGRPYEQYF. DNA for the CDR3: TGTGCCAGCAGCTTACTAGCGGGAAGACCCTACGAGCAGTACTTC. The gene calls are TRBV7-9 and TRBJ2-7; 9 bases are a match to TRBD2. Germline CDR1 and CDR2: SEHNR and FQNEAQ (reference sequence). J lost 2 bases, V lost 2 bases, and 4 bases had no gene match. The CDR3 spans 15 residues.

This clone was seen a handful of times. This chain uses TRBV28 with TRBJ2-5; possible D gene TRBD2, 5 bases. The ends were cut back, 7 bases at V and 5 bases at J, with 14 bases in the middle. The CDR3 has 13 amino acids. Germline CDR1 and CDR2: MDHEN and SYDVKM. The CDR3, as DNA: TGTGCCAGCACCCAAACTAGTGTGGAGACCCAGTACTTC. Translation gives CASTQTSVETQYF.

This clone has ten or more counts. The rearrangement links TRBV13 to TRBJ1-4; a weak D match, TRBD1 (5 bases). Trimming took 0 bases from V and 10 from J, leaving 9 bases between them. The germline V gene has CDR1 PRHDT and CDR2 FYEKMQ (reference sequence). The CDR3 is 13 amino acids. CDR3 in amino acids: CASSLGGDPKLFF. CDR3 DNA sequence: TGTGCCAGCAGCTTAGGCGGGGACCCAAAACTGTTTTTT. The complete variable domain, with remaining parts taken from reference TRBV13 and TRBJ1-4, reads AAGVIQSPRHLIKEKRETATLKCYPIPRHDTVYWYQQGPGQDPQFLISFYEKMQSDKGSIPDRFSAQQFSDYHSELNMSSLELGDSALYFCASSLGGDPKLFFGSGTQLSVL.

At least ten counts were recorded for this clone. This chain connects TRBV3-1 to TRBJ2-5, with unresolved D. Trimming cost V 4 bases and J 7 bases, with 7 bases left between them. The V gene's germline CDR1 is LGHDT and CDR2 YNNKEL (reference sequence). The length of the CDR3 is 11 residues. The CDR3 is CASSLETTQYF. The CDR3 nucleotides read TGTGCCAGCAGCCTCGAGACGACCCAGTACTTC.

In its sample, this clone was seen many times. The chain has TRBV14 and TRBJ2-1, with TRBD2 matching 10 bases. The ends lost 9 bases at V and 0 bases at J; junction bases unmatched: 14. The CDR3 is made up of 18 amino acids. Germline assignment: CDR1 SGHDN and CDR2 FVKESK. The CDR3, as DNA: TGTGCCAGTTACCAAAGCGGAGCGGGAGGGTCCTCCTACAATGAGCAGTTCTTC. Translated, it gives CASYQSGAGGSSYNEQFF.

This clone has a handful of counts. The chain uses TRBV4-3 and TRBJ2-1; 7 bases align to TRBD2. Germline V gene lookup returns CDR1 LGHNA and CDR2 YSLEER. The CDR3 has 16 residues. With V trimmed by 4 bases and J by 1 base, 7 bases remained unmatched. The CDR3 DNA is TGCGCCAGCAGCCGATTATCCGGGGGGTCCTACAATGAGCAGTTCTTC. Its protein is CASSRLSGGSYNEQFF.

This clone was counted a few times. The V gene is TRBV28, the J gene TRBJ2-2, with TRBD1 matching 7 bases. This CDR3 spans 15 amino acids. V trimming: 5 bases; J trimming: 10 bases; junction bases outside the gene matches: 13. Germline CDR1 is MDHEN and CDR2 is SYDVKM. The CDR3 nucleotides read TGTGCCAGCAGTCCCCGACAGGGTGGGGTCCCGGAGCTGTTTTTT. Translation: CASSPRQGGVPELFF.

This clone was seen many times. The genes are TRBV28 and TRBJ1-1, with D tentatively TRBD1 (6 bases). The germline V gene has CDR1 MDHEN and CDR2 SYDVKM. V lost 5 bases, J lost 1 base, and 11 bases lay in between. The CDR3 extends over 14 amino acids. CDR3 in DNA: TGTGCCAGCAGTAAGGGACATTCGAACACTGAAGCTTTCTTT. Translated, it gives CASSKGHSNTEAFF.

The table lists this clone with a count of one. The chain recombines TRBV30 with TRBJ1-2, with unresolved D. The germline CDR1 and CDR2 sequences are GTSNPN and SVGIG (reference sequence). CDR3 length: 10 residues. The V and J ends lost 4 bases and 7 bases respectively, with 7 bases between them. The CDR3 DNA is TGTGCCTGGATGACGGTTGGCTACACCTTC. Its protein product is CAWMTVGYTF.

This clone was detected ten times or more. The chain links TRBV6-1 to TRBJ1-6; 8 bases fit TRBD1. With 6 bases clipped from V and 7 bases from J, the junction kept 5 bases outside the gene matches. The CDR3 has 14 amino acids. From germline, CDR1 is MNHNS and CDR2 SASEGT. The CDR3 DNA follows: TGTGCCAGCAGGGCCGGGACAGGAAATTCACCCCTCCACTTT. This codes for CASRAGTGNSPLHF.

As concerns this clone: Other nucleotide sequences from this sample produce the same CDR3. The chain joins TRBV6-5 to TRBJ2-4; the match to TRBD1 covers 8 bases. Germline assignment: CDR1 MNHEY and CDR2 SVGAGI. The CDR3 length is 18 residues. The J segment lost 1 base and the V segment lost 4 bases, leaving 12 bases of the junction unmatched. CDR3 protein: CASSSPKRDRWAKNIQYF. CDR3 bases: TGTGCCAGCAGTTCCCCGAAACGGGACAGGTGGGCCAAAAACATTCAGTACTTC.

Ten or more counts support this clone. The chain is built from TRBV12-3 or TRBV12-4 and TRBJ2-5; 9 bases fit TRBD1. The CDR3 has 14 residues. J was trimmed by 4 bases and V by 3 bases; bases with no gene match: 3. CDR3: CASSFGGQGETQYF. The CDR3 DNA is TGTGCCAGCAGTTTTGGGGGACAGGGAGAGACCCAGTACTTC.

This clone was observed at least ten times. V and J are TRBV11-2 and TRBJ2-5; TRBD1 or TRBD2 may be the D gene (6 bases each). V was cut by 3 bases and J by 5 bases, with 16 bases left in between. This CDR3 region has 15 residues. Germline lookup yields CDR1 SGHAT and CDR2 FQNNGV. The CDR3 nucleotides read TGTGCCAGCAGCTTGTTCCCGGGGGCCTGGGAGACCCAGTACTTC. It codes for CASSLFPGAWETQYF.

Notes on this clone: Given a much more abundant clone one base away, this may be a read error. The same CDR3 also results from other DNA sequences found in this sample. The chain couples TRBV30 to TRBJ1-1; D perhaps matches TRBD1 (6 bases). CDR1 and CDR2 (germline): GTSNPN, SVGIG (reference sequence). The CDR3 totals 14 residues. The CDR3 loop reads CAWSVGGSNTEAFF. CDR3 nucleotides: TGTGCCTGGAGTGTAGGGGGATCGAACACTGAAGCCTTCTTT.

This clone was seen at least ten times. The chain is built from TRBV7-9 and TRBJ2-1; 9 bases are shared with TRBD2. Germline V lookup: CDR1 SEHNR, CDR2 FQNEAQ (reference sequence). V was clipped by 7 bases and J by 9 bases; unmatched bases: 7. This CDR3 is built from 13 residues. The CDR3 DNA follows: TGTGCCAGCACTGTAGCGGGAGCAAGTGAGCAGTTCTTC. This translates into CASTVAGASEQFF.

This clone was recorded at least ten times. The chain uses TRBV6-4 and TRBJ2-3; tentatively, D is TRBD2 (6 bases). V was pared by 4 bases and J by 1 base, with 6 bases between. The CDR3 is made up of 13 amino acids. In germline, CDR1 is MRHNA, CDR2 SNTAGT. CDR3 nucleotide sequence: TGTGCCAGCAGTGCTAGCGGCACAGATACGCAGTATTTT. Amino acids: CASSASGTDTQYF.

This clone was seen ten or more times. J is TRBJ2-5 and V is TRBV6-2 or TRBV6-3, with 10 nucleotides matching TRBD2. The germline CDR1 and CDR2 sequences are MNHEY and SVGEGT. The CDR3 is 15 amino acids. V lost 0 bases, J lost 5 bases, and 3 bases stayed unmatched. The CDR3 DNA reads TGTGCCAGCAGTTACTCTTCTAGCGGGAGTGAGACCCAGTACTTC. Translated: CASSYSSSGSETQYF.

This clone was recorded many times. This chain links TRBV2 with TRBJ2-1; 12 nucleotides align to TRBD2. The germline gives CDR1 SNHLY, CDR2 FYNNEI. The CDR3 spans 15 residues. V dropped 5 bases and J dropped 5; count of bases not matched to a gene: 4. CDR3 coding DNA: TGTGCCAGCAGTAGGGGACTAGCGGGTGACAATGAGCAGTTCTTC. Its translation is CASSRGLAGDNEQFF.

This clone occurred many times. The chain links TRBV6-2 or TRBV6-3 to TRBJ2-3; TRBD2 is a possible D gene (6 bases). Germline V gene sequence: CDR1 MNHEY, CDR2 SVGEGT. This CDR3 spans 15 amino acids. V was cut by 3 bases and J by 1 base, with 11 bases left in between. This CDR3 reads CASSYFASGTDTQYF. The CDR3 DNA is TGTGCCAGCAGTTATTTCGCTAGCGGCACAGATACGCAGTATTTT.

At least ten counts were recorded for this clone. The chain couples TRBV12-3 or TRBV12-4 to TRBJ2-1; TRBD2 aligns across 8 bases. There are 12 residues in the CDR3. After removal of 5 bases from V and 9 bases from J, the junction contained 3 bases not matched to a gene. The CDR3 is CASSPTSAEQFF. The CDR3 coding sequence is TGTGCCAGCAGTCCGACTAGCGCTGAGCAGTTCTTC.

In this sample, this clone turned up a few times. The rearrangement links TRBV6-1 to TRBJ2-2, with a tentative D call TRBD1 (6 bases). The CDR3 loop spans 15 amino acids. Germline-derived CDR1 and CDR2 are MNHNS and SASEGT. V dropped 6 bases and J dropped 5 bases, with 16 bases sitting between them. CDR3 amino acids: CASRTGTWGTGELFF. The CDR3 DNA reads TGTGCCAGCAGAACCGGGACATGGGGGACCGGGGAGCTGTTTTTT.

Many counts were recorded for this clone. The chain's CDR3 is CASSLIRQRAVLGANYGYTF. CDR3 coding DNA: TGTGCCAGTAGTCTGATCAGACAGAGAGCCGTCCTAGGAGCTAACTATGGCTACACCTTC. The rearrangement links TRBV19 to TRBJ1-2; a weak D match, TRBD1 (5 bases). Germline V gene lookup returns CDR1 LNHDA and CDR2 SQIVND (reference sequence). Trimming removed 5 bases at V and 0 bases at J, with 28 bases between. CDR3 length equals 20 residues.

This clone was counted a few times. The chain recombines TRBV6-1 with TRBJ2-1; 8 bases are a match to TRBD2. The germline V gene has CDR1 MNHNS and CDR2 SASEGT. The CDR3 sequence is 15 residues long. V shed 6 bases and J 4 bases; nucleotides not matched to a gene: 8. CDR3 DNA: TGTGCCAGCAGCGTAGGGGCTAGCGGGTACAATGAGCAGTTCTTC. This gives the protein CASSVGASGYNEQFF.

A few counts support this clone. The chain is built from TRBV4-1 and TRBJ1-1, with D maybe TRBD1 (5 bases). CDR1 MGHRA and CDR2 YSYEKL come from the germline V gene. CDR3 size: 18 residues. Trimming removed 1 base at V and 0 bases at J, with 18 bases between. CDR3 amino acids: CASSQGILGRRLNTEAFF. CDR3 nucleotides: TGCGCCAGCAGCCAAGGGATATTGGGACGCCGCCTGAACACTGAAGCTTTCTTT.

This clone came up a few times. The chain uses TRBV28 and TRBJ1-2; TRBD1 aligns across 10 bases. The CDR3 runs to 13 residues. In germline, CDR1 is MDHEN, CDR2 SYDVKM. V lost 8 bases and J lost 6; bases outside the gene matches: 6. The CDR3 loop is CASSTGGFHGYTF. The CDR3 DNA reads TGTGCCAGCTCGACAGGGGGCTTTCATGGCTACACCTTC.

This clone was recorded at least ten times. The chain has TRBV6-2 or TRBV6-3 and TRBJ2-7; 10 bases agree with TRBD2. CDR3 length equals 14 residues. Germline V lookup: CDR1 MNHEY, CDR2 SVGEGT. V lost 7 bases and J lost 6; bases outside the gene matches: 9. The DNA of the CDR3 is TGTGCCAGCACTCCTAGCGGGAGACGTCTCGAGCAGTACTTC. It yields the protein CASTPSGRRLEQYF.

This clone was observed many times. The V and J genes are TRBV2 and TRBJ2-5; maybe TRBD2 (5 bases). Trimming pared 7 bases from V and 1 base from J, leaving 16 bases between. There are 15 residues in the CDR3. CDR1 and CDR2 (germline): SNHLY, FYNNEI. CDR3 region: CASKKQGGPQETQYF. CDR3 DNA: TGTGCCAGCAAGAAGCAAGGAGGCCCCCAAGAGACCCAGTACTTC.

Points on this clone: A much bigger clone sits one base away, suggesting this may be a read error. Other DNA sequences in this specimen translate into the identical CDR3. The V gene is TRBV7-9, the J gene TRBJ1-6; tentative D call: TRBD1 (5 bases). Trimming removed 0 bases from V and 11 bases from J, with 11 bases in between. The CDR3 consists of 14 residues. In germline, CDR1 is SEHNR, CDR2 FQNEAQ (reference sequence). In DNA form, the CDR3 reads TGTGCCAGCAGCTTAGCCAGGGTTTCGACACCCCTCCACTTT. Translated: CASSLARVSTPLHF.

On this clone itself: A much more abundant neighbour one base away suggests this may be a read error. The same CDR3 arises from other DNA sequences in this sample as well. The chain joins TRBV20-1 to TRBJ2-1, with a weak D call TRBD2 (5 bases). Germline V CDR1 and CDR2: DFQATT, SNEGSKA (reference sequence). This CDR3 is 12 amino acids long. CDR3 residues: CSAREGAFEQFF. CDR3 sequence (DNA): TGCAGCGCTAGAGAGGGAGCTTTTGAGCAGTTCTTC.